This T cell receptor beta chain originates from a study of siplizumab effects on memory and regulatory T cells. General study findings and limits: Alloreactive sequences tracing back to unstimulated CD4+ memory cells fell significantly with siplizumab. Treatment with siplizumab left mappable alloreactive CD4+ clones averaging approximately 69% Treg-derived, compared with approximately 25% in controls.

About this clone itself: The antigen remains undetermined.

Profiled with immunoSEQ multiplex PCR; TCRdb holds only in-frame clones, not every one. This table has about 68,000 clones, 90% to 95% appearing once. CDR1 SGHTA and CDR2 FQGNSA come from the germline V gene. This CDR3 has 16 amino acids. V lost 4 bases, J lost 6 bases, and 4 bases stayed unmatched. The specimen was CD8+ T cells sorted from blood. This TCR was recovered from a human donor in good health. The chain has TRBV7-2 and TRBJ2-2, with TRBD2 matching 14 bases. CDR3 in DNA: TGTGCCAGCAGCTCCCCGACTAGCGGGGGGGCCGGGGAGCTGTTTTTT. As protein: CASSSPTSGGAGELFF.